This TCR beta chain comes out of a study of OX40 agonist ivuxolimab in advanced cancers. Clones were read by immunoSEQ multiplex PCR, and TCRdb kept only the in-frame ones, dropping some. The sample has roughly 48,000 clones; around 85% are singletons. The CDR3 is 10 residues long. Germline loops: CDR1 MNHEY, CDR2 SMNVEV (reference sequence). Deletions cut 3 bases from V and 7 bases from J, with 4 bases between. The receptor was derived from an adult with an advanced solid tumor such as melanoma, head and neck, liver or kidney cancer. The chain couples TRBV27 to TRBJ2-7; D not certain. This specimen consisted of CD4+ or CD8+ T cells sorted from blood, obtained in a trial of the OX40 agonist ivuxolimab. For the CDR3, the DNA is TGTGCCAGCAGTTTTGGAGAGCAGTACTTC. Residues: CASSFGEQYF.